These 28 T cell receptor beta chains were all obtained from the same sample, sequenced in a study of cytomegalovirus exposure and HLA in healthy donors. 60 Vbeta and 13 Jbeta primers were used in PCR. The protocol was immunoSEQ multiplex PCR, while the TCRdb copy is restricted to in-frame clones and leaves out a portion. This sample has 95,000 to 150,000 clones, with 66% found just once. Material: PBMCs. All receptors derive from a young man in good health and CMV-seronegative.

The rearrangement uses TRBV11-2 and TRBJ2-7; D possibly corresponds to TRBD2 (6 bases). V was cut by 4 bases and J by 2 bases, with 15 bases left in between. CDR3 length: 15 amino acids. Per the germline V gene, CDR1 is SGHAT and CDR2 is FQNNGV. CDR3 loop: CASSSPGRRTYEQYF. In nucleotides, the CDR3 is TGTGCCAGCAGCTCCCCAGGGAGGAGGACCTACGAGCAGTACTTC.

CDR3 DNA sequence: TGTGCCAGCAGCCCGGAGACTAGCGGGAGCTACGAGCAGTACTTC. It yields the protein CASSPETSGSYEQYF. The V and J genes are TRBV5-4 and TRBJ2-7, with 12 nucleotides matching TRBD2. V lost 4 bases to trimming and J lost 3 bases; unmatched junction nucleotides: 5. This CDR3 is built from 15 residues. Germline CDR1 is SGHNT and CDR2 is YYREEE (reference sequence). Combining the CDR3 with reference TRBV5-4 and TRBJ2-7 gives the whole variable domain ETGVTQSPTHLIKTRGQQVTLRCSSQSGHNTVSWYQQALGQGPQFIFQYYREEENGRGNFPPRFSGLQFPNYSSELNVNALELDDSALYLCASSPETSGSYEQYFGPGTRLTVT.

V usage is TRBV28 and J usage is TRBJ2-5, with TRBD2 matching over 12 bases. Per the germline V gene, CDR1 is MDHEN and CDR2 is SYDVKM. V lost 4 bases to trimming and J lost 4 bases; unmatched junction nucleotides: 4. This CDR3 is 15 amino acids long. CDR3: CASSSSGGVAETQYF. The CDR3 coding sequence is TGTGCCAGCAGTTCTAGCGGGGGGGTCGCAGAGACCCAGTACTTC.

This clone has only a few counts. The chain employs TRBV10-3 and TRBJ2-7, with D tentatively TRBD1 (5 bases). The germline V and J ends were trimmed by 4 bases and 6 bases, with 16 bases remaining between them. The CDR3 contains 14 residues. Germline-derived CDR1 and CDR2 are ENHRY and SYGVKD. As DNA, the CDR3 is TGTGCCATCAGTGCCTCAGGGTTGGTTAGCGAGCAGTACTTC. It yields the protein CAISASGLVSEQYF.

The rearrangement links TRBV15 to TRBJ1-1; perhaps TRBD1 as D (6 bases). The CDR3 length is 14 residues. The ends were cut back, 5 bases at V and 3 bases at J, with 13 bases in the middle. The germline V gene has CDR1 LNHNV and CDR2 YYDKDF (reference sequence). The CDR3 loop is CATSGLRQDTEAFF. The CDR3 nucleotides are TGTGCCACCAGCGGACTTCGACAGGACACTGAAGCTTTCTTT. The full variable domain, in which reference TRBV15 and TRBJ1-1 provide the parts outside the CDR3, is DAMVIQNPRYQVTQFGKPVTLSCSQTLNHNVMYWYQQKSSQAPKLLFHYYDKDFNNEADTPDNFQSRRPNTSFCFLDIRSPGLGDTAMYLCATSGLRQDTEAFFGQGTRLTVV.

This chain joins TRBV7-2 and TRBJ1-1; no reliable D call. CDR1 and CDR2 (germline): SGHTA, FQGNSA. The V end lost 4 bases, the J end lost 4 bases, and 13 bases lay between the germline ends. The CDR3 has 14 residues. The CDR3 reads CASSSRRSFTEAFF. The DNA of the CDR3 is TGTGCCAGCAGCTCCCGCAGGTCATTCACTGAAGCTTTCTTT.

The chain has TRBV7-2 and TRBJ2-2; maybe TRBD2 (6 bases). Between the trimmed V and J ends, which lost 7 bases and 2 bases, there was a span of 17 bases. This CDR3 has 16 amino acids. Germline V gene sequence: CDR1 SGHTA, CDR2 FQGNSA. CDR3 in amino acids: CASTPLGTHNTGELFF. Written as DNA, the CDR3 is TGTGCCAGCACTCCCCTGGGGACTCACAACACCGGGGAGCTGTTTTTT. Full variable domain (remainder filled in from reference TRBV7-2 and TRBJ2-2): GAGVSQSPSNKVTEKGKDVELRCDPISGHTALYWYRQSLGQGLEFLIYFQGNSAPDKSGLPSDRFSAERTGGSVSTLTIQRTQQEDSAVYLCASTPLGTHNTGELFFGEGSRLTVL.

The chain links TRBV27 to TRBJ1-1; D perhaps matches TRBD1 (5 bases). Trimming left V 3 bases short and J 1 base short, with 9 bases between. The CDR3 contains 14 residues. The germline V gene has CDR1 MNHEY and CDR2 SMNVEV (reference sequence). CDR3 coding DNA: TGTGCCAGCAGTTTTTCAGGGCGGAACACTGAAGCTTTCTTT. Translation: CASSFSGRNTEAFF.

The chain combines TRBV6-5 with TRBJ1-5; D gene uncertain. Trimming cost V 5 bases and J 2 bases, with 7 bases left between them. This CDR3 region has 13 residues. The germline V gene has CDR1 MNHEY and CDR2 SVGAGI. The CDR3 DNA is TGTGCCAGCAGTGACACACGCAATCAGCCCCAGCATTTT. This encodes CASSDTRNQPQHF.

The gene calls are TRBV6-5 and TRBJ2-2; D may be TRBD2 (6 bases). Trimming took 0 bases from V and 3 from J, leaving 8 bases between them. Germline CDR1 and CDR2: MNHEY and SVGAGI. This CDR3 spans 15 amino acids. CDR3 residues: CASSYSWGDTGELFF. DNA of the CDR3: TGTGCCAGCAGTTACTCGTGGGGGGACACCGGGGAGCTGTTTTTT.

V and J are TRBV28 and TRBJ2-7, with 9 bases identical to TRBD2. V lost 3 bases, J lost 6 bases, and 15 bases stayed unmatched. The CDR3 sequence is 17 residues long. The germline CDR1 and CDR2 sequences are MDHEN and SYDVKM. CDR3 nucleotides: TGTGCCAGCAGTTTTAGGCTAGCGGGGTCCCGGGGGCTCGAGCAGTACTTC. This gives the protein CASSFRLAGSRGLEQYF.

In DNA, the CDR3 is TGTGCCAGCTCACCACGTTCCCTAGCGGGGGGACGTAGCACAGATACGCAGTATTTT. This sequence encodes CASSPRSLAGGRSTDTQYF. V and J are TRBV18 and TRBJ2-3; 11 bases align to TRBD2. The CDR3 is 19 amino acids. V shed 1 base, J shed 0 bases, and the junction held 9 bases outside the gene matches. Germline V gene data show CDR1 as KGHSH and CDR2 as LQKENI.

The table lists this clone with a few counts. This chain connects TRBV19 to TRBJ1-5, with 9 bases aligning to TRBD1. Germline V CDR1 and CDR2: LNHDA, SQIVND (reference sequence). The CDR3 length is 15 residues. V dropped 4 bases and J dropped 7; count of bases not matched to a gene: 8. The CDR3 DNA sequence: TGTGCCAGTAGTACACAGGGGGCGCTTGGACAGCCCCAGCATTTT. Amino acids: CASSTQGALGQPQHF.

CDR3: CASSSLAGGYTEAFF. In DNA, the CDR3 is TGTGCCAGCAGCTCCCTCGCCGGGGGGTACACTGAAGCTTTCTTT. The rearrangement joins TRBV28 to TRBJ1-1, with a possible D match to TRBD1 (5 bases). The CDR3 is 15 residues long. Germline V lookup: CDR1 MDHEN, CDR2 SYDVKM. With 6 bases removed from V and 3 bases from J, the gap between germline ends came to 17 bases. Variable domain in full (rest from reference TRBV28 and TRBJ1-1): DVKVTQSSRYLVKRTGEKVFLECVQDMDHENMFWYRQDPGLGLRLIYFSYDVKMKEKGDIPEGYSVSREKKERFSLILESASTNQTSMYLCASSSLAGGYTEAFFGQGTRLTVV.

The chain has TRBV30 and TRBJ2-1; a possible D gene is TRBD2 (5 bases). Trimming shortened V by 8 bases and J by 5 bases, and 16 bases separated the two germline ends. Germline values: CDR1 GTSNPN, CDR2 SVGIG (reference sequence). This CDR3 has 13 residues. CDR3: CAGWSGLNNEQFF. The CDR3, as DNA: TGTGCCGGCTGGAGCGGCCTAAACAATGAGCAGTTCTTC.

This clone appeared once. The rearrangement uses TRBV27 and TRBJ2-3; D is possibly TRBD2 (6 bases). Germline loops: CDR1 MNHEY, CDR2 SMNVEV (reference sequence). V lost 5 bases, J lost 6 bases, and 15 bases lay in between. This CDR3 has 14 residues. CDR3 protein: CASSAGTRSDTQYF. The CDR3 DNA is TGTGCCAGCAGTGCCGGGACTCGCTCCGATACGCAGTATTTT.

The V gene is TRBV2, the J gene TRBJ2-7, with D possibly matching TRBD1 (6 bases). This CDR3 is built from 12 residues. V was pared by 4 bases and J by 7 bases, with 11 bases between. Germline CDR1 and CDR2: SNHLY and FYNNEI. The CDR3 spells CASSVGALEQYF. The CDR3 bases are TGTGCCAGCAGTGTGGGGGCGTTAGAGCAGTACTTC.

V is TRBV27 and J is TRBJ1-2, with TRBD1 identical over 9 bases. CDR1 MNHEY and CDR2 SMNVEV come from the germline V gene (reference sequence). The CDR3 loop spans 16 amino acids. V was pared by 3 bases and J by 2 bases, with 7 bases of the junction left unmatched. CDR3 sequence reads: CASSLMPGQGNYGYTF. The CDR3 coding sequence is TGTGCCAGCAGTTTGATGCCGGGACAGGGCAACTATGGCTACACCTTC.

This chain joins TRBV10-3 and TRBJ1-2; perhaps TRBD1 as D (6 bases). CDR1 and CDR2 (germline): ENHRY, SYGVKD. V lost 8 bases and J lost 5, with 21 bases in between. The CDR3 extends over 15 amino acids. CDR3 loop: CAIGNREGGFYGYTF. Written as DNA, the CDR3 is TGTGCCATCGGGAACAGGGAAGGTGGATTTTATGGCTACACCTTC.

The chain uses TRBV27 and TRBJ2-3; D unclear. Germline loops: CDR1 MNHEY, CDR2 SMNVEV (reference sequence). The CDR3 consists of 14 residues. V lost 8 bases and J 0 bases, leaving 12 bases between the germline ends. CDR3 sequence (DNA): TGTGCCAGCTCGTTCCAAGCTAGCACAGATACGCAGTATTTT. Translating it yields CASSFQASTDTQYF.

This clone was recorded once. Written as DNA, the CDR3 is TGTGCCAGCAGTTACTCGTGGCAGGGGACAGATACGCAGTATTTT. It encodes CASSYSWQGTDTQYF. The rearrangement uses TRBV6-5 and TRBJ2-3; weak D call: TRBD1 (6 bases). The CDR3 runs 15 residues. CDR1 and CDR2 from the germline V gene are MNHEY and SVGAGI. V lost 0 bases and J 3 bases, leaving 10 bases between the germline ends.

The chain is built from TRBV19 and TRBJ2-5; 7 nucleotides align to TRBD1. Per the germline V gene, CDR1 is LNHDA and CDR2 is SQIVND (reference sequence). This CDR3 has 13 amino acids. V was pared by 6 bases and J by 1 base, with 2 bases of the junction left unmatched. The CDR3 bases are TGTGCCAGTAGCAGACAGGGCCAAGAGACCCAGTACTTC. This translates into CASSRQGQETQYF.

The chain carries TRBV25-1 and TRBJ2-7; 10 bases line up with TRBD1. The junction had 5 bases not matched to a gene; V was cut back by 8 bases and J by 1 base. This CDR3 is 14 amino acids long. Germline CDR1 MGHDK, CDR2 SYGVNS. CDR3 in DNA: TGTGCCAGCTGTCCGGGACAGGGGTCCTACGAGCAGTACTTC. Translation: CASCPGQGSYEQYF.

The chain uses TRBV5-1 and TRBJ2-3; perhaps TRBD2 as D (6 bases). V gave up 5 bases and J gave up 4 bases, with 17 bases separating them. CDR1 SGHRS and CDR2 YFSETQ come from the germline V gene. This CDR3 contains 15 residues. The CDR3 region has the DNA TGCGCCAGCAGTCCGGGGTGGCGGGGTCCAGATACGCAGTATTTT. It yields the protein CASSPGWRGPDTQYF.

The chain employs TRBV27 and TRBJ2-1; a weak D match, TRBD2 (5 bases). This CDR3 has 19 residues. Deletions cut 0 bases from V and 1 base from J, with 19 bases between. Germline V lookup: CDR1 MNHEY, CDR2 SMNVEV (reference sequence). The CDR3 DNA reads TGTGCCAGCAGTTTATCGATAAGGCCTCCTGGGAGATCCTACAATGAGCAGTTCTTC. This gives the protein CASSLSIRPPGRSYNEQFF.

CDR3 region: CASSFVAGRITDTQYF. As DNA, the CDR3 is TGTGCCAGCAGCTTTGTAGCGGGGCGAATCACAGATACGCAGTATTTT. The chain employs TRBV7-6 and TRBJ2-3; 8 nucleotides line up with TRBD2. This CDR3 is 16 amino acids long. Looked up from germline, CDR1 is SGHVS and CDR2 is FNYEAQ. The ends lost 3 bases at V and 2 bases at J; junction bases unmatched: 7.

This rearrangement joins TRBV9 to TRBJ2-5; 9 bases are shared with TRBD2. Germline V lookup: CDR1 SGDLS, CDR2 YYNGEE. The J segment lost 1 base and the V segment lost 0 bases, leaving 7 bases of the junction unmatched. The CDR3 spans 17 residues. This chain's CDR3 is CASSVAMRGGGQETQYF. The CDR3 DNA is TGTGCCAGCAGCGTAGCTATGCGGGGGGGAGGCCAAGAGACCCAGTACTTC.

This clone was detected only a few times. The chain combines TRBV7-2 with TRBJ1-6; tentatively, D is TRBD1 (6 bases). The germline CDR1 and CDR2 sequences are SGHTA and FQGNSA. V was trimmed by 3 bases and J by 7 bases, leaving 13 bases between them. The CDR3 is 15 amino acids. CDR3: CASSFAQGRNSPLHF. In DNA, the CDR3 is TGTGCCAGCAGCTTTGCACAGGGTAGAAATTCACCCCTCCACTTT.